A single sample is the source of the 7 T cell receptor beta chains below, sequenced in a study of regulatory T cells in long-lasting Graves disease. HTBI primers from iRepertoire and Arm-PCR of CDR3 regions yielded the TCR beta libraries. TCRdb re-called the multiplex PCR reads with MiXCR, one entry per CDR3 protein. The table has around 420,000 distinct CDR3 sequences, less than 20% seen once. Documented time point: newly diagnosed GD, antithyroid drugs for less than 3 months. RNA from PBMCs was the source of the TCR library. Sample: peripheral blood mononuclear cells (PBMCs), taken at new diagnosis, from a patient treated with antithyroid drugs. The receptor source for this set is a female donor with Graves disease.

The table lists this clonotype with many counts. The J gene is TRBJ1-2, the V gene TRBV5-5; D gene uncertain. This CDR3 spans 14 amino acids. With 2 bases removed from V and 2 bases from J, the gap between germline ends came to 10 bases. Germline V gives CDR1 SGHKS, CDR2 YYEKEE (reference sequence). CDR3 DNA sequence: TGTGCCAGCAGCTTCAGTTCGGTGAACTATGGCTACACCTTC. It codes for CASSFSSVNYGYTF.

This clonotype was recorded many times. An end of the junction does not agree with germline; a read error may underlie this. This rearrangement joins TRBV12-3 or TRBV12-4 to TRBJ2-5, with D perhaps matching TRBD2 (5 bases). This CDR3 contains 14 residues. The CDR3 DNA reads as TGTGCCAGCAGTTGGCTGCGGGCCCAAGAGGCCCAGTACTTC. Protein: CASSWLRAQEAQYF.

Ten or more counts support this clonotype. The chain combines TRBV14 with TRBJ1-2; D perhaps matches TRBD1 (5 bases). Between the trimmed V and J ends, which lost 0 bases and 5 bases, there was a span of 7 bases. Germline CDR1 and CDR2: SGHDN and FVKESK. CDR3 length equals 13 residues. This CDR3 reads CASSQDSGYGYTF. CDR3 DNA sequence: TGTGCCAGCAGCCAAGATTCAGGGTATGGCTACACCTTC.

The chain employs TRBV10-3 and TRBJ1-4, with 9 positions matching TRBD1. CDR1 is ENHRY and CDR2 is SYGVKD in the germline V gene. The junction had 6 bases not matched to a gene; V was cut back by 6 bases and J by 10 bases. CDR3 length: 13 amino acids. The DNA for the CDR3 is TGTGCCATCAGCCGACAGGGGGGAGGAAAACTGTTTTTT. Protein sequence: CAISRQGGGKLFF.

This clonotype has ten or more counts. The chain uses TRBV20-1 and TRBJ1-1; D remains unclear. The CDR3 has 12 amino acids. Trimming took 6 bases from V and 7 from J, leaving 15 bases between them. In germline, CDR1 is DFQATT, CDR2 SNEGSKA (reference sequence). CDR3 sequence (DNA): TGCAGTGCCACCCCTAAGGGCGGTGAAGCTTTCTTT. Translating gives CSATPKGGEAFF.

The table lists this clonotype with many counts. The V gene is TRBV19, the J gene TRBJ2-5; TRBD1 aligns across 9 bases. Unmatched junction bases numbered 12, after V lost 4 bases and J lost 6 bases. The CDR3 totals 16 residues. Germline CDR1 LNHDA, CDR2 SQIVND (reference sequence). This CDR3 reads CASSTGRDRVVKTQYF. In DNA, the CDR3 is TGTGCCAGTAGTACCGGCCGGGACAGGGTTGTGAAGACCCAGTACTTC.

This clonotype was seen at least ten times. This chain joins TRBV7-2 and TRBJ1-3; D not resolved. CDR3 size: 15 residues. V was pared by 2 bases and J by 2 bases, with 10 bases between. Germline V lookup: CDR1 SGHTA, CDR2 FQGNSA. CDR3 DNA sequence: TGTGCCAGCAGCTTATTGCGGGGAACTGGAAACACCATATATTTT. This gives the protein CASSLLRGTGNTIYF.